This entry features one T cell receptor (beta chain) sequence. Profiling relied on immunoSEQ multiplex PCR, and the TCRdb table lists in-frame clones only, not all of them. The table includes roughly 240,000 clones, 83% detected once. Germline assignment: CDR1 SGHTA and CDR2 FQGNSA. The CDR3 length is 14 residues. The V gene end was trimmed by 5 bases and the J gene end by 2 bases; junction bases not matched to a gene: 3. This sample is drawn from a study of blood T cell repertoires in COVID-19. This sequence joins TRBV7-2 and TRBJ2-5; 9 bases map to TRBD1. The specimen was PBMCs or T cells enriched from blood (not recorded which). The clonotype comes from a middle-aged woman who had been exposed to COVID-19. In DNA form, the CDR3 reads TGTGCCAGCAGCACCGGACAGGGGCAAGAGACCCAGTACTTC. It specifies CASSTGQGQETQYF.